This entry features one T cell receptor beta chain sequence. The data stem from a study of blood T cell repertoires in COVID-19. At the level of the study: Sites across the United States, Italy and Spain contributed samples from acute and convalescent COVID-19. PBMCs, B-cell-depleted T cells, or T cells were the source of the cDNA or gDNA that made up the material.

In the original processing: Nucleated cell counts were estimated from reference gene primer amplification. Profiling relied on immunoSEQ multiplex PCR, and the TCRdb table lists in-frame clones only, not all of them. V and J calls and clone size are copied from that table; D and trimming were computed from the DNA. This table has about 190,000 clones, approximately 90% appearing once. The sequence derives from a woman aged 25 to 39 with acute or convalescent COVID-19. The sequenced sample consisted of peripheral blood.

The CDR3 DNA follows: TGTGCCACCGGACAGTTCATGAACACTGAAGCTTTCTTT. Amino acids: CATGQFMNTEAFF. The chain combines TRBV10-3 with TRBJ1-1; D might be TRBD1 (6 bases). Per the germline V gene, CDR1 is ENHRY and CDR2 is SYGVKD. V lost 10 bases and J lost 0, with 12 bases in between. The CDR3 is 13 residues long.